This T cell receptor (beta chain) originates from a study of blood T cell repertoires in COVID-19 (dated by TCRdb to 2018 to 2020). With regard to the full study: Collaborator samples came from the United States, Italy and Spain and covered acute and convalescent phases of COVID-19. The material from the prospective study consisted of cDNA or gDNA derived from T cells, B-cell-depleted T cells, or PBMCs. Subjects who had been exposed to COVID-19, were actively infected with it, or had recovered from it provided the deeply sampled blood TCRbeta repertoires that made up the dataset. The repertoires were made available in a free public database intended to serve as a resource for research on the immune response to SARS-CoV-2. The samples were drawn from the first 160 participants of the ongoing ImmuneRACE study and from 950 to 1,500 subjects provided by 6 global collaborators. Nearly every sample came with metadata listing a de-identified subject ID, COVID-19 status, age in years and sex. Where HLA class I and class II types were available, the types were taken from metadata supplied by the sample provider, not from assay-based typing.

Participants in the prospective study were aged roughly 18 to 100 years, lived in approximately 26 United States geographic areas, and enrolled through a virtual design. In the prospective study, cohorts were assigned on the basis of participant-reported clinical history obtained from a screening survey and a study questionnaire. Each participant in the prospective study had whole blood, serum and a nasopharyngeal or oropharyngeal swab collected by mobile phlebotomists. Participants in the prospective study had the option to provide additional blood draws and questionnaires over a roughly two-month period. Before DNA extraction, prospective study blood samples were shipped either frozen or at room temperature. Comments on this clone: Its binding antigen is unknown. Per-nucleotide qualities are absent, and no much larger clonotype sits a single base away.

The germline V gene supplies CDR1 KGHSH and CDR2 LQKENI. From V the trimming removes 3 bases and from J it removes 0 bases, while the gene matches leave 5 bases of the junction unaccounted for. The cysteine opens and the phenylalanine closes a CDR3 of 17 amino acids. Just CDR3 DNA is preserved here, 51 bases in frame from base 1. The immunoSEQ Assay, a bias-controlled multiplex PCR, was used to amplify TCRbeta CDR3 regions from genomic DNA. In the original analysis: The number of nucleated cells in each sample was estimated from the amplification of reference gene primers within the assay. Sequence reads were collapsed and filtered to measure the absolute abundance of every unique TCRbeta CDR3 rearrangement. For each sample, productive Simpson clonality was calculated as the square root of Simpson's diversity index across productive rearrangements. TCRdb provides this immuneACCESS table in a form limited to in-frame rearrangements. Some clones are lacking; in checked studies, under half of them reflect an unresolved V gene, and why the rest are absent is not known. V, J and clone size were drawn from that table, and D and trimming were deduced from the DNA. This sample gives about 270,000 clones in total; around 90% of them show up just once. Clones ranked in the top ten supply about 4% of the sample.

Summary of the overall study and its limitations: The amount of clinical and demographic metadata varied by source and participant and was provided uncurated.

The source is a woman aged 30 to 39 with acute COVID-19. The chain is encoded by TRBV18 joined to TRBJ2-2; a stretch of 9 junction bases matches TRBD2. Sequenced input: PBMCs or T cells enriched from blood (not recorded which). The CDR3 here reads CASSPQVAGANTGELFF. The nucleotides are TGTGCCAGCTCACCCCAGGTAGCGGGGGCGAACACCGGGGAGCTGTTTTTT.